This T cell receptor (beta chain) comes out of a study of T-cell reconstitution after alpha-beta-depleted transplantation in children. Study observations and caveats: The study traced high day-60 TCRbeta diversity in some patients to surviving recipient T cells and thymic progenitors.

A few counts support this clonotype. No antigen is known for it. Losses at the gene ends were 4 bases for V and 8 bases for J; bases not matched to a gene: 14. The CDR3 runs to 18 residues. Germline V gives CDR1 MNHEY, CDR2 SMNVEV (reference sequence). Unique molecular identifiers were used in preparing the TCRbeta library. A single record per CDR3 protein comes from TCRdb applying MiXCR to the PCR reads. The profile covers roughly 100,000 distinct CDR3 sequences, with 4.5% to 7.5% appearing a single time and 6% to 7% taken by the ten largest. Sequencing was performed on PBMCs, mostly from graft donor cells, taken 60 days after TCRalphabeta/CD19-depleted stem cell transplant. The chain links TRBV27 to TRBJ1-6; 10 bases agree with TRBD1. This sequence was found in a female patient aged 2-9 years who had a stem cell transplant for Fanconi anemia, so the T cells may come from the graft donor. This chain's CDR3 is CASSYDRQPGQGYSPLHF. The DNA for the CDR3 is TGTGCCAGCAGTTACGACCGGCAACCGGGACAGGGGTATTCACCCCTCCACTTT.